These 8 T cell receptor beta chains share one sample of origin, sequenced in a study of CD8+ T cells in alopecia areata. As the sequencing template, cDNA was produced by extracting RNA and reverse transcribing it. Generated by immunoSEQ multiplex PCR, the TCRdb table keeps only in-frame clones and is missing some. There are around 190,000 clones in the sample; less than 65% occur only once, and more than 3.5% lies in the top ten. Regarding treatment: oral pan-JAK inhibitor, 5-10 mg twice daily. The source was CD4+ T cells sorted from blood, collected at week 4, from a patient treated with tofacitinib. These receptors were obtained from a human donor with alopecia areata.

V usage is TRBV5-6 and J usage is TRBJ2-3; the D is unclear. CDR3 size: 14 residues. Per germline, CDR1 SGHDT and CDR2 YYEEEE. Trimming removed 3 bases from V and 2 bases from J, with 10 bases in between. This CDR3 reads CASSWGRSTDTQYF. As DNA, the CDR3 is TGTGCCAGCAGCTGGGGTCGATCCACAGATACGCAGTATTTT.

This clone was detected only a few times. The gene calls are TRBV7-9 and TRBJ2-5, with D hard to call. Trimming left V 4 bases short and J 5 bases short, with 8 bases between. The germline V gene has CDR1 SEHNR and CDR2 FQNEAQ (reference sequence). This CDR3 spans 12 amino acids. In DNA form, the CDR3 reads TGTGCCAGCAGCTACGGCGCCGAGACCCAGTACTTC. This sequence encodes CASSYGAETQYF.

The chain has TRBV4-1 and TRBJ2-6; D might be TRBD2 (6 bases). The germline V gene has CDR1 MGHRA and CDR2 YSYEKL. The CDR3 covers 18 residues. Trimming left V 4 bases short and J 4 bases short, with 20 bases between. CDR3 amino acids: CASSPPTGLGLGANVLTF. The CDR3 region has the DNA TGCGCCAGCAGCCCTCCGACGGGACTCGGGCTCGGGGCCAACGTCCTGACTTTC.

V gene TRBV12-5 combines with J gene TRBJ2-7, with D possibly being TRBD1 (5 bases). Germline V gene data show CDR1 as LGHNT and CDR2 as FRNRAP. The CDR3 spans 12 residues. V lost 3 bases, J lost 5 bases, and 8 bases lay in between. The CDR3 loop reads CASGFRVHEQYF. CDR3 DNA: TGTGCTAGTGGTTTCAGGGTCCACGAGCAGTACTTC.

The chain joins TRBV4-2 to TRBJ2-5; either TRBD1 or TRBD2 may fit D (6 bases each). The CDR3 contains 16 residues. V was pared by 1 base and J by 4 bases, with 16 bases between. CDR1 is LGHNA, CDR2 YNFKEQ, per germline. CDR3 coding DNA: TGTGCCAGCAGCCAAGGCCTTGTTCGGGGGCCAGAGACCCAGTACTTC. It encodes CASSQGLVRGPETQYF.

A single count supports this clone. This rearrangement joins TRBV29-1 to TRBJ1-5, with 9 bases fitting TRBD1. J was trimmed by 6 bases and V by 6 bases; bases with no gene match: 6. Looked up from germline, CDR1 is SQVTM and CDR2 is ANQGSEA. This CDR3 region has 13 residues. This CDR3 is CSVGGQGGQPQHF. In DNA, the CDR3 is TGCAGCGTGGGGGGACAGGGCGGTCAGCCCCAGCATTTT.

The sample holds a few counts of this clone. The genes are TRBV27 and TRBJ1-1; D remains unclear. This CDR3 has 14 residues. Trimming removed 3 bases at V and 4 bases at J, with 12 bases between. Germline V gene data show CDR1 as MNHEY and CDR2 as SMNVEV (reference sequence). This CDR3 is CASSFVRASTEAFF. The DNA for the CDR3 is TGTGCCAGCAGTTTCGTTAGGGCGTCCACTGAAGCTTTCTTT.

The chain is built from TRBV5-1 and TRBJ2-5, with D unclear. This CDR3 is 16 amino acids long. The germline gives CDR1 SGHRS, CDR2 YFSETQ. V lost 4 bases and J 2 bases, leaving 18 bases between the germline ends. The CDR3 nucleotides read TGCGCCAGCAGCCTAGGTGGATTAGTGACTCAAGAGACCCAGTACTTC. Protein sequence: CASSLGGLVTQETQYF.